The TCR beta chain described here comes from a study of T cell responses to AZD1222 COVID-19 vaccine. CDR1 GTSNPN and CDR2 SVGIG come from the germline V gene (reference sequence). Between the trimmed V and J ends, which lost 4 bases and 8 bases, there was a span of 12 bases. The CDR3 contains 13 residues. This clone was seen a handful of times. Its antigen is as yet unknown. Only in-frame clones appear in the TCRdb table, and some are missing; sequencing was by immunoSEQ multiplex PCR. The data contain approximately 91,000 clones, 70% to 90% of them singletons. Findings and limits, study-wide: Sampling captured repertoires only after the peak T cell response. Clonal diversity was possibly underestimated, and white British individuals and females predominated among donors. Receipt of two AZD1222 doses was followed by a rise in Spike-specific TCR breadth and depth.

The receptor's source is an adult in good health. This rearrangement joins TRBV30 to TRBJ1-6; no clear D. The input for sequencing was peripheral blood, taken on day 0 of AZD1222 vaccination. The CDR3 DNA sequence: TGTGCCTGGAACGTTCCGGAATATTCACCCCTCCACTTT. Its translation is CAWNVPEYSPLHF.